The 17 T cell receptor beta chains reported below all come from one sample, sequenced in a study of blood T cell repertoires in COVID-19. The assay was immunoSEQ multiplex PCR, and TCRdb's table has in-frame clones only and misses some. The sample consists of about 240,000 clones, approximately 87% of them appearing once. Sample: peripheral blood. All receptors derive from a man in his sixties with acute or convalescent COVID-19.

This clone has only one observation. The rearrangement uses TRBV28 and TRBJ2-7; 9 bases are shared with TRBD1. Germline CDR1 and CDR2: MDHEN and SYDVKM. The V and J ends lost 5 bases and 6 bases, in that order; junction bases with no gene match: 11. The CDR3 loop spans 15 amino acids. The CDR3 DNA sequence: TGTGCCAGCAGTAAGCCGGGACAGGGAGTTGGCGAGCAGTACTTC. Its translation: CASSKPGQGVGEQYF.

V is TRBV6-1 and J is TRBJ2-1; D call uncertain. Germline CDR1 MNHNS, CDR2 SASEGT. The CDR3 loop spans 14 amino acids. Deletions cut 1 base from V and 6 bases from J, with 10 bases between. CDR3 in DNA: TGTGCCAGCAGTGAAGTAGCTTCTCCCAATGAGCAGTTCTTC. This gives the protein CASSEVASPNEQFF.

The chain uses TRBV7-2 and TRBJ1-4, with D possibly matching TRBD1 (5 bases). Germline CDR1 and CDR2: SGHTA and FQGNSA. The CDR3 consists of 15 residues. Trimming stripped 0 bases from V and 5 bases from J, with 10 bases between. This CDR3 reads CASSLALGRNEKLFF. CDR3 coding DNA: TGTGCCAGCAGCTTAGCGTTGGGGCGGAATGAAAAACTGTTTTTT.

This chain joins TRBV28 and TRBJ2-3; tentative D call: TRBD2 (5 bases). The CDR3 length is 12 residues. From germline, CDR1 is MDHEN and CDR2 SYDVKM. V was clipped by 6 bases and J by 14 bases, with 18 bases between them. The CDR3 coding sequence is TGTGCCAGCAGCCCCCCCCTAGCAGGCCGGTATTTT. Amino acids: CASSPPLAGRYF.

Written as DNA, the CDR3 is TGTGCCAGCAGCTTAAGGGCGGGTGTCGATACGCAGTATTTT. Translated: CASSLRAGVDTQYF. The chain recombines TRBV11-3 with TRBJ2-3, with D perhaps TRBD2 (5 bases). The CDR3 contains 14 residues. CDR1 and CDR2 (germline): SGHNT, YENEEA. The V and J ends lost 2 bases and 6 bases respectively, with 12 bases between them. Complete variable domain (other parts from reference TRBV11-3 and TRBJ2-3): EAGVVQSPRYKIIEKKQPVAFWCNPISGHNTLYWYLQNLGQGPELLIRYENEEAVDDSQLPKDRFSAERLKGVDSTLKIQPAELGDSAVYLCASSLRAGVDTQYFGPGTRLTVL.

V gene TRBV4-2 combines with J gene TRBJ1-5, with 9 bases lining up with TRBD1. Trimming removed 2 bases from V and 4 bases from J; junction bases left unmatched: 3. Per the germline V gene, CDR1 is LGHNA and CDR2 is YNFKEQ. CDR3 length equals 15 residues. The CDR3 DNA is TGTGCCAGCAGCCAACGGGACAGGGTAAATCAGCCCCAGCATTTT. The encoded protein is CASSQRDRVNQPQHF.

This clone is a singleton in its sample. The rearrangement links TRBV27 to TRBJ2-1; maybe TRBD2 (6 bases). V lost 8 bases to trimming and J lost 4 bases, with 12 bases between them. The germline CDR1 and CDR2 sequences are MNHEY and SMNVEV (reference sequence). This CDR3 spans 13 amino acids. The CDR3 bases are TGTGCCAGCTCCCCGGGAGATTACAATGAGCAGTTCTTC. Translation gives CASSPGDYNEQFF.

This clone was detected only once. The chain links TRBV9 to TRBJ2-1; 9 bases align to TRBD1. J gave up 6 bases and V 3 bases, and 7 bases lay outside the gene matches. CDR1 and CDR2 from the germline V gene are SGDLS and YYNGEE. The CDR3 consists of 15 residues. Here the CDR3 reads CASSAFRGQGNEQFF. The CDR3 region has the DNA TGTGCCAGCAGCGCTTTTAGGGGACAGGGCAATGAGCAGTTCTTC.

CDR3 loop: CASSFPGQVYEQYF. Written as DNA, the CDR3 is TGTGCCAGCAGTTTTCCTGGACAAGTCTACGAGCAGTACTTC. The gene calls are TRBV28 and TRBJ2-7; weak D call: TRBD1 (5 bases). V was clipped by 3 bases and J by 3 bases, with 12 bases between them. Germline V gene sequence: CDR1 MDHEN, CDR2 SYDVKM. CDR3 length: 14 amino acids.

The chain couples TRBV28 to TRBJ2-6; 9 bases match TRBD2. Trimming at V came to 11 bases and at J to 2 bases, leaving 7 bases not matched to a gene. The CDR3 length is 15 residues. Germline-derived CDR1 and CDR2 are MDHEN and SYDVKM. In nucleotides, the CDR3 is TGTGCCGTCGCGGGGGGGCTAGCTGGGGCCAACGTCCTGACTTTC. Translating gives CAVAGGLAGANVLTF.

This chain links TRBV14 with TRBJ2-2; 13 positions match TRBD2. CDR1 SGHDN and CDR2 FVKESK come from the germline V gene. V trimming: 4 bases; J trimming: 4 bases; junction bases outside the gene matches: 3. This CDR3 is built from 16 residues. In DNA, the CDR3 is TGTGCCAGCAGCCGCCGACTAGCGGGAGGCACCGGGGAGCTGTTTTTT. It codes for CASSRRLAGGTGELFF.

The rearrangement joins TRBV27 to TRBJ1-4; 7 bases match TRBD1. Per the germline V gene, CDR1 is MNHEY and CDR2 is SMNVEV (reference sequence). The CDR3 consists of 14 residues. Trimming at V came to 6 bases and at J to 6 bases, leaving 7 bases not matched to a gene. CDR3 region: CASSSGTEHEKLFF. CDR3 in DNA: TGTGCCAGCAGCTCCGGGACAGAGCATGAAAAACTGTTTTTT.

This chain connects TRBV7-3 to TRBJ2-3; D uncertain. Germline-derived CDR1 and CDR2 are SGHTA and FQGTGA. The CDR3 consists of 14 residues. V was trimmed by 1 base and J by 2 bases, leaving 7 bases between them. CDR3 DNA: TGTGCCAGCAGCTTAAATCCAGACACAGATACGCAGTATTTT. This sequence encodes CASSLNPDTDTQYF. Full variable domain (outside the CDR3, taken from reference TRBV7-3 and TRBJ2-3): GAGVSQTPSNKVTEKGKYVELRCDPISGHTALYWYRQSLGQGPEFLIYFQGTGAADDSGLPNDRFFAVRPEGSVSTLKIQRTERGDSAVYLCASSLNPDTDTQYFGPGTRLTVL.

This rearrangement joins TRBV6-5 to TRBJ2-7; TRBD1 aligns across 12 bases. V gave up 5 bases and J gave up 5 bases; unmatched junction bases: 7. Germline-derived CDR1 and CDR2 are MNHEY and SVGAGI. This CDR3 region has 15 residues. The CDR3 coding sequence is TGTGCCAGCAGTAGGGGGGACAGGGGGCAACACGAGCAGTACTTC. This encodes CASSRGDRGQHEQYF.

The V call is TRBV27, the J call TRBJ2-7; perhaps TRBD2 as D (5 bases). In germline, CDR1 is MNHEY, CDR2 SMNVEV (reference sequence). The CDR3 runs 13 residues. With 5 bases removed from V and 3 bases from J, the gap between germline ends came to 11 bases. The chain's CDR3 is CASSNGLYYEQYF. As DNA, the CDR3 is TGTGCCAGCAGTAACGGACTCTACTACGAGCAGTACTTC.

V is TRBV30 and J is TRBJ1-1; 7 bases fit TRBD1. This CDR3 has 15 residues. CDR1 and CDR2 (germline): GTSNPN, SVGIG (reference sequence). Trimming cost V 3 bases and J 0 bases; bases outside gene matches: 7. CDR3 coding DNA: TGTGCCTGGAGGCAAAGGACAGGAATGAACACTGAAGCTTTCTTT. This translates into CAWRQRTGMNTEAFF.

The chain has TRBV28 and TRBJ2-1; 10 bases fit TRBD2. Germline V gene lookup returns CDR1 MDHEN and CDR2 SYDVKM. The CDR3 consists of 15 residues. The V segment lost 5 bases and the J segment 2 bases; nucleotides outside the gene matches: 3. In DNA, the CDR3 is TGTGCCAGCAGTCCCGGACTAGCGGCCTACAATGAGCAGTTCTTC. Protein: CASSPGLAAYNEQFF.